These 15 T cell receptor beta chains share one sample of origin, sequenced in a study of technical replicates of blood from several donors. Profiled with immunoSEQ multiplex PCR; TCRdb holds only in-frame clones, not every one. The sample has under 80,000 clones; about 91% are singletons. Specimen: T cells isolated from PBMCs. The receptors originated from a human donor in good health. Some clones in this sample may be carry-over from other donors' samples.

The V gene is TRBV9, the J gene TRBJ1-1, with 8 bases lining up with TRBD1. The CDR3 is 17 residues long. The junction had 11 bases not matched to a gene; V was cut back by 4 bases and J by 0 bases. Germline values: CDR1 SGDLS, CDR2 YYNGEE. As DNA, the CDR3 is TGTGCCAGCAGCCCCTATGGTGGACAGGGAGTGAACACTGAAGCTTTCTTT. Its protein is CASSPYGGQGVNTEAFF. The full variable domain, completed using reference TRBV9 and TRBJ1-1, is DSGVTQTPKHLITATGQRVTLRCSPRSGDLSVYWYQQSLDQGLQFLIQYYNGEERAKGNILERFSAQQFPDLHSELNLSSLELGDSALYFCASSPYGGQGVNTEAFFGQGTRLTVV.

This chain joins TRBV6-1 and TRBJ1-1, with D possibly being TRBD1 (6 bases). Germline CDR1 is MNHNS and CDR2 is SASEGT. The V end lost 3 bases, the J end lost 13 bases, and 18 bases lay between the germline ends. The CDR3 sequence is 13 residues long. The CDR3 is CASSEMRQEHGFF. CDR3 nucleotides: TGTGCCAGCAGTGAGATGAGACAGGAACACGGTTTCTTT.

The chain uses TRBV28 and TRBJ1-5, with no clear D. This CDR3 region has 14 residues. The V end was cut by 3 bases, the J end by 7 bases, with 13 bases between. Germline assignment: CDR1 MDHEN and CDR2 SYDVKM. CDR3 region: CASSFGGFKQPQHF. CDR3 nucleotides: TGTGCCAGCAGTTTTGGAGGGTTCAAACAGCCCCAGCATTTT.

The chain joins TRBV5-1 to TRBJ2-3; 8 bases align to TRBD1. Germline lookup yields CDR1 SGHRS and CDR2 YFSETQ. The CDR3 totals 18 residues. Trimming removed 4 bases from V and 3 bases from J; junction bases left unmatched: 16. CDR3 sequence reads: CASSPSGSTGGSTDTQYF. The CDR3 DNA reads TGCGCCAGCAGCCCTTCGGGTAGTACAGGGGGTAGTACAGATACGCAGTATTTT.

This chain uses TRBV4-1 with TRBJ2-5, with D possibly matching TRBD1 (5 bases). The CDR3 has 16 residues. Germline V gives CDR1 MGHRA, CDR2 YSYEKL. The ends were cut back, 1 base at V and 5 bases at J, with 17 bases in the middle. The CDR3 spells CASSQGVREEAETQYF. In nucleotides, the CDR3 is TGCGCCAGCAGCCAAGGCGTCAGGGAAGAGGCGGAGACCCAGTACTTC.

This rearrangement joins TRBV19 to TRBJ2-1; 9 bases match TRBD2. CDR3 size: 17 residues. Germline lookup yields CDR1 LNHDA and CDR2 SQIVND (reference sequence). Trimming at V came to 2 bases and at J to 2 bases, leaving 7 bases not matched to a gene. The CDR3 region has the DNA TGTGCCAGTAGTATAAAGCTAGCGGGATCCGCCTACAATGAGCAGTTCTTC. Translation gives CASSIKLAGSAYNEQFF.

CDR3 protein: CASLGQEDSYNEQFF. CDR3 nucleotides: TGTGCCAGCCTTGGACAGGAAGACTCCTACAATGAGCAGTTCTTC. V usage is TRBV21-1 and J usage is TRBJ2-1; no check of the table's D call, TRBD1, against the DNA was made. TRBV21-1 is deemed a pseudogene. CDR3 length: 15 residues.

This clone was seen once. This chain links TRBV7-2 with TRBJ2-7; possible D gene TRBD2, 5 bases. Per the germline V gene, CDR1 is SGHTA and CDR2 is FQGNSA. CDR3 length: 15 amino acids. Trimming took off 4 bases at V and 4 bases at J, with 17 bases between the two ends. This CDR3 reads CASSSSVGLAYEQYF. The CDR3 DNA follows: TGTGCCAGCAGCTCCTCCGTAGGGCTAGCTTACGAGCAGTACTTC.

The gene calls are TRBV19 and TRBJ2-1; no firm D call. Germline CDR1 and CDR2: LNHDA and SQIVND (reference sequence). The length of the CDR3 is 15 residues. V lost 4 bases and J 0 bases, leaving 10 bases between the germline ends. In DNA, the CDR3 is TGTGCCAGTAGTAAACAACAGAGCTCCTACAATGAGCAGTTCTTC. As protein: CASSKQQSSYNEQFF.

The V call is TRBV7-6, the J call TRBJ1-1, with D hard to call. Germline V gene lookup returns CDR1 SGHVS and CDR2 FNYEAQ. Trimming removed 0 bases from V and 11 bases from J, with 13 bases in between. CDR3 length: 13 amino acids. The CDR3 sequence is CASSLAPSELAFF. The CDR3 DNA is TGTGCCAGCAGCTTAGCGCCCTCCGAGTTGGCTTTCTTT.

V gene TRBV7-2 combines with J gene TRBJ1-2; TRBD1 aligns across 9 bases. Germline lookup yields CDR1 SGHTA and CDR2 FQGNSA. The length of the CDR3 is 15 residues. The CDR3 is CAATTGGRINYGYTF. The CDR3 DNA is TGTGCGGCCACAACAGGGGGCAGGATAAACTATGGCTACACCTTC. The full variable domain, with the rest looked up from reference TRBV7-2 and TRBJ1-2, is GAGVSQSPSNKVTEKGKDVELRCDPISGHTALYWYRQSLGQGLEFLIYFQGNSAPDKSGLPSDRFSAERTGGSVSTLTIQRTQQEDSAVYLCAATTGGRINYGYTFGSGTRLTVV.

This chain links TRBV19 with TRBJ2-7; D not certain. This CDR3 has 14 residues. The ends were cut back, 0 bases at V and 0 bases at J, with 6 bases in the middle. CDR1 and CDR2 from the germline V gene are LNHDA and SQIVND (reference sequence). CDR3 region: CASSIEASSYEQYF. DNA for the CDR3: TGTGCCAGTAGTATAGAAGCAAGCTCCTACGAGCAGTACTTC.

This CDR3 is CASSFYTYNYGYTF. For the CDR3, the DNA is TGTGCCAGCAGCTTCTATACGTATAACTATGGCTACACCTTC. This rearrangement joins TRBV5-4 to TRBJ1-2, with D hard to call. CDR3 length equals 14 residues. In germline, CDR1 is SGHNT, CDR2 YYREEE (reference sequence). Between the trimmed V and J ends, which lost 2 bases and 1 base, there was a span of 9 bases.

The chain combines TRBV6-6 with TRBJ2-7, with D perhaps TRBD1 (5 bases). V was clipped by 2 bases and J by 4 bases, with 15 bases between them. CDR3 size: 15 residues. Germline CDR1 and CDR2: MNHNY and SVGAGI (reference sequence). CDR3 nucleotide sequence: TGTGCCAGCAGTTACCAGGGCTTCAGTGTTTACGAGCAGTACTTC. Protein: CASSYQGFSVYEQYF.

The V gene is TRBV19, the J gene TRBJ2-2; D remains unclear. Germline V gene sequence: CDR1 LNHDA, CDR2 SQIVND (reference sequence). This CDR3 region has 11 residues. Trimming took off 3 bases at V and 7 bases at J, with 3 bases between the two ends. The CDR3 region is CASSIYGELFF. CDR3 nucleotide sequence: TGTGCCAGTAGTATCTACGGGGAGCTGTTTTTT.